The rows below give T cell receptor beta chains drawn from one sample of a study of blood T cell repertoires in COVID-19. TCRdb's table, derived via immunoSEQ multiplex PCR, lists solely in-frame clones and lacks some. This sample has under 250,000 clones, with under 90% found just once. The specimen sequenced was peripheral blood. The origin of the receptors is a woman aged 55-70 years who had recovered from COVID-19. Each CDR3 is given with its conserved first and last residue. A D gene is named only where the DNA matches it firmly. Clone size, where shown, is once, few, many, or a class for clones that have expanded.

cdr3_nt: TGTGCCAGCAGCCGAGGACAGGGACCAAGCACAGATACGCAGTATTTT; cdr3_aa: CASSRGQGPSTDTQYF; clone_size: NA; v_call: TRBV7-8; d_call: TRBD1; j_call: TRBJ2-3
cdr3_nt: TGCGCCAGCAGCCAGGGGCGGGGGGGCCAAAATGAGCAGTTCTTC; cdr3_aa: CASSQGRGGQNEQFF; clone_size: once; v_call: TRBV4-1; d_call: TRBD2; j_call: TRBJ2-1
cdr3_nt: TGTGCCAGCAGCACGGGACAGGACAATGAGCAGTTCTTC; cdr3_aa: CASSTGQDNEQFF; clone_size: NA; v_call: TRBV7-8; d_call: TRBD1; j_call: TRBJ2-1
cdr3_nt: TGCGCCAGCAGCTTGTTGCAGAACTATGGCTACACCTTC; cdr3_aa: CASSLLQNYGYTF; clone_size: once; v_call: TRBV5-1; d_call: NA; j_call: TRBJ1-2
cdr3_nt: TGTGCCAGCAGTGGGCTAGCGGGGGGGTACACAGATACGCAGTATTTT; cdr3_aa: CASSGLAGGYTDTQYF; clone_size: NA; v_call: TRBV25-1; d_call: TRBD2; j_call: TRBJ2-3
cdr3_nt: TGTGCCAGCAGTGAAAGGTGGACTAGGAACACTGAAGCTTTCTTT; cdr3_aa: CASSERWTRNTEAFF; clone_size: NA; v_call: TRBV6-1; d_call: NA; j_call: TRBJ1-1
cdr3_nt: TGTGCCAGCAGTGAATTCAGGGGCCCCTCCTACGAGCAGTACTTC; cdr3_aa: CASSEFRGPSYEQYF; clone_size: NA; v_call: TRBV6-1; d_call: NA; j_call: TRBJ2-7
cdr3_nt: TGTGCCAGCAGCCCTCCGACAGGAGCTTTCTTT; cdr3_aa: CASSPPTGAFF; clone_size: NA; v_call: TRBV7-3; d_call: NA; j_call: TRBJ1-1
cdr3_nt: TGTGCCTCAAGTCGACAGGGGTTTTATAATTCACCCCTCCACTTT; cdr3_aa: CASSRQGFYNSPLHF; clone_size: NA; v_call: TRBV30; d_call: TRBD1; j_call: TRBJ1-6
cdr3_nt: TGTGCCTGGATCTCTCGGGGGAGCAACACTGAAGCTTTCTTT; cdr3_aa: CAWISRGSNTEAFF; clone_size: NA; v_call: TRBV30; d_call: NA; j_call: TRBJ1-1
cdr3_nt: TGTGCCAGCAGTTACTCGGAGGTCCTCTTTGGCTATGGCTACACCTTC; cdr3_aa: CASSYSEVLFGYGYTF; clone_size: NA; v_call: TRBV6-2/TRBV6-3; d_call: NA; j_call: TRBJ1-2
cdr3_nt: TGTGCCTTGGACAGGGGTAAAGGAAACACCATATATTTT; cdr3_aa: CALDRGKGNTIYF; clone_size: NA; v_call: TRBV30; d_call: TRBD1; j_call: TRBJ1-3
cdr3_nt: TGTGCCAGCAGCTTGTCAGGTAGCGGGGGGGCCAAAGATGAGCAGTTCTTC; cdr3_aa: CASSLSGSGGAKDEQFF; clone_size: NA; v_call: TRBV5-5; d_call: TRBD2; j_call: TRBJ2-1
cdr3_nt: TGTGCCAGCAGTCCGCTAGCGGGGGGAACTCAAGAGACCCAGTACTTC; cdr3_aa: CASSPLAGGTQETQYF; clone_size: NA; v_call: TRBV2; d_call: TRBD2; j_call: TRBJ2-5
cdr3_nt: TGTGCCAGCAGTTACTCCGGGACAGGGGGCTATGGCTACACCTTC; cdr3_aa: CASSYSGTGGYGYTF; clone_size: NA; v_call: TRBV6-6; d_call: TRBD1; j_call: TRBJ1-2
cdr3_nt: TGTGCCAGCAGCTTAGCTTGGCAGGATGGCTACACCTTC; cdr3_aa: CASSLAWQDGYTF; clone_size: NA; v_call: TRBV7-2; d_call: NA; j_call: TRBJ1-2
cdr3_nt: TGTGCCAGCAGCCCCGCGGGGGGGACTAATGAAAAACTGTTTTTT; cdr3_aa: CASSPAGGTNEKLFF; clone_size: NA; v_call: TRBV9; d_call: NA; j_call: TRBJ1-4
cdr3_nt: TGTGCCAGACCTCCCGGGACAGCCAATCAGCCCCAGCATTTT; cdr3_aa: CARPPGTANQPQHF; clone_size: NA; v_call: TRBV19; d_call: TRBD1; j_call: TRBJ1-5
cdr3_nt: TGTGCCAGCAGCCGGGACAGGGGAGGGGAGCAGTACTTC; cdr3_aa: CASSRDRGGEQYF; clone_size: NA; v_call: TRBV3-1/TRBV3-2; d_call: TRBD1; j_call: TRBJ2-7
cdr3_nt: TGTGCCAGCGCGGGGGCGCAAGATACGCAGTATTTT; cdr3_aa: CASAGAQDTQYF; clone_size: NA; v_call: TRBV3-1/TRBV3-2; d_call: NA; j_call: TRBJ2-3
cdr3_nt: TGTGCCAGCAGCCAAGATCGAGCACGGGGGTCCTCCTCCTACAATGAGCAGTTCTTC; cdr3_aa: CASSQDRARGSSSYNEQFF; clone_size: NA; v_call: TRBV3-1/TRBV3-2; d_call: NA; j_call: TRBJ2-1
cdr3_nt: TGTGCCAGCAGTACCCCCCTGACTTCTAACTATGGCTACACCTTC; cdr3_aa: CASSTPLTSNYGYTF; clone_size: NA; v_call: TRBV6-2/TRBV6-3; d_call: NA; j_call: TRBJ1-2
cdr3_nt: TGTGCCAGCAGTGAAATGGCGGGGGGGAGCACAGATACGCAGTATTTT; cdr3_aa: CASSEMAGGSTDTQYF; clone_size: NA; v_call: TRBV2; d_call: TRBD2; j_call: TRBJ2-3
cdr3_nt: TGTGCCAGCAGCCAAGGAAGACTAGCGGGGATACCTCGGGACGGGGAGCTGTTTTTT; cdr3_aa: CASSQGRLAGIPRDGELFF; clone_size: NA; v_call: TRBV4-2; d_call: TRBD2; j_call: TRBJ2-2
cdr3_nt: TGTGCCAGCAGCCAAGGGCTAGCGGGGAGTGAGCAGTTCTTC; cdr3_aa: CASSQGLAGSEQFF; clone_size: NA; v_call: TRBV3-1/TRBV3-2; d_call: TRBD2; j_call: TRBJ2-1
cdr3_nt: TGTGCCAGCTCACAGGGACTGCTAATGAACACTGAAGCTTTCTTT; cdr3_aa: CASSQGLLMNTEAFF; clone_size: NA; v_call: TRBV18; d_call: NA; j_call: TRBJ1-1
cdr3_nt: TGTGCCAGCAGTTACTCGGACAGCATGACCGGGGAGCTGTTTTTT; cdr3_aa: CASSYSDSMTGELFF; clone_size: many; v_call: TRBV6-5; d_call: NA; j_call: TRBJ2-2
cdr3_nt: TGTGCCAGCAGCCAGAACCGGGACAGGGTCTACCAGCAGTACTTC; cdr3_aa: CASSQNRDRVYQQYF; clone_size: NA; v_call: TRBV7-2; d_call: TRBD1; j_call: TRBJ2-7
cdr3_nt: TGTGCCAGCAGGTTCGGGACAGCGAACACCGGGGAGCTGTTTTTT; cdr3_aa: CASRFGTANTGELFF; clone_size: NA; v_call: TRBV5-5; d_call: TRBD1; j_call: TRBJ2-2
cdr3_nt: TGTGCCAGCAGCCCCGAGGTATTGAACAATGAGCAGTTCTTC; cdr3_aa: CASSPEVLNNEQFF; clone_size: NA; v_call: TRBV7-3; d_call: NA; j_call: TRBJ2-1
cdr3_nt: TGTGCCAGCAGACCCGTCCTTGGCGGCTACACCTTC; cdr3_aa: CASRPVLGGYTF; clone_size: NA; v_call: TRBV6-5; d_call: NA; j_call: TRBJ1-2
cdr3_nt: TGTGCCAGCAGTTACTCTGGGGGCCCCAACATTCAGTACTTC; cdr3_aa: CASSYSGGPNIQYF; clone_size: once; v_call: TRBV6-2/TRBV6-3; d_call: NA; j_call: TRBJ2-4
cdr3_nt: TGTGCCTGGAGTGTACGGCAGGGGTTCTCCTACGAGCAGTACTTC; cdr3_aa: CAWSVRQGFSYEQYF; clone_size: NA; v_call: TRBV30; d_call: NA; j_call: TRBJ2-7
cdr3_nt: TGCGCCAGCTTGAGGACAGTAATAATGAACACTGAAGCTTTCTTT; cdr3_aa: CASLRTVIMNTEAFF; clone_size: NA; v_call: TRBV4-1; d_call: NA; j_call: TRBJ1-1
cdr3_nt: TGTGCCAGCAGCGCAGGGACAGAGCAGTACTTC; cdr3_aa: CASSAGTEQYF; clone_size: NA; v_call: TRBV7-3; d_call: NA; j_call: TRBJ2-7
cdr3_nt: TGTGCCAGCAGCTTACTCCAAGAGCGGGAGCAGTACTTC; cdr3_aa: CASSLLQEREQYF; clone_size: NA; v_call: TRBV7-9; d_call: NA; j_call: TRBJ2-7
cdr3_nt: TGTGCCAGCAGCTTAGTAGACAGGGGCTCTCCTTCTAACTATGGCTACACCTTC; cdr3_aa: CASSLVDRGSPSNYGYTF; clone_size: NA; v_call: TRBV7-2; d_call: TRBD1; j_call: TRBJ1-2
cdr3_nt: TGTGCCAGCAGCACGTCAGGGGGCTCACGCGGAGCTTTCTTT; cdr3_aa: CASSTSGGSRGAFF; clone_size: NA; v_call: TRBV7-9; d_call: TRBD1; j_call: TRBJ1-1
cdr3_nt: TGTGCCTGGGAGGGGCAGGGGCAGCCTAATTCACCCCTCCACTTT; cdr3_aa: CAWEGQGQPNSPLHF; clone_size: few; v_call: TRBV30; d_call: NA; j_call: TRBJ1-6
cdr3_nt: TGCGCCACCTCGGACAGGGGGCGTACCGGGGAGCTGTTTTTT; cdr3_aa: CATSDRGRTGELFF; clone_size: few; v_call: TRBV5-1; d_call: TRBD1; j_call: TRBJ2-2
cdr3_nt: TGTGCCAGCAGCTTGGACAGGGGGAACACTGAAGCTTTCTTT; cdr3_aa: CASSLDRGNTEAFF; clone_size: NA; v_call: TRBV5-4; d_call: TRBD1; j_call: TRBJ1-1
cdr3_nt: TGTGCCAGCAGCTTAGTATGGACAGGGCCCTACGAGCAGTACTTC; cdr3_aa: CASSLVWTGPYEQYF; clone_size: NA; v_call: TRBV7-2; d_call: TRBD1; j_call: TRBJ2-7